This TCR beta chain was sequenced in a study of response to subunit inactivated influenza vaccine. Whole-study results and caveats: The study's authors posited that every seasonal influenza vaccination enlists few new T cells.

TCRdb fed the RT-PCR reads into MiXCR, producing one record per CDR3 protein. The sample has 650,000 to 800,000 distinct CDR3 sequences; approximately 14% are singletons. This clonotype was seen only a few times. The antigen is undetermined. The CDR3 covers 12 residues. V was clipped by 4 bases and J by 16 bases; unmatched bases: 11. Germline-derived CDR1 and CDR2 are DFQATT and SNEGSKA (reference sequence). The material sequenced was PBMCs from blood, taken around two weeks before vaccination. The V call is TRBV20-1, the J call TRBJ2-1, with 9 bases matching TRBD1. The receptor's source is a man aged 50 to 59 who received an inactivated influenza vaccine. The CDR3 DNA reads TGCAGTGCTACTTTACCGGGACAGGGACGATTCTTC. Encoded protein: CSATLPGQGRFF.